The rows below give T cell receptor beta chains drawn from one sample of a study of blood T cell repertoires in COVID-19. Clones were read by immunoSEQ multiplex PCR, and TCRdb kept only the in-frame ones, dropping some. The sample carries about 58,000 clones, more than 70% recorded once. The sample comprised peripheral blood. All receptors come from a man aged 35-49 years with active COVID-19. CDR3s include the opening cysteine and the closing phenylalanine or tryptophan. D genes are given only for firm matches. The size field is filled for only some rows; it gives once, few, many or a size class.

V,J,length,D,size,CDR3,DNA
TRBV27,TRBJ1-1,14,-,-,CASRSGGVNTEAFF,TGTGCCAGCAGATCAGGCGGGGTGAACACTGAAGCTTTCTTT
TRBV28,TRBJ2-1,16,-,once,CASSFMDRGTYNEQFF,TGTGCCAGCAGTTTCATGGACAGAGGAACCTACAATGAGCAGTTCTTC
TRBV28,TRBJ2-3,19,-,-,CASPPPHRGAPASTDTQYF,TGTGCCAGCCCCCCACCCCATCGAGGAGCACCTGCTAGCACAGATACGCAGTATTTT
TRBV30,TRBJ1-4,15,TRBD1,-,CAWSTGQGRNEKLFF,TGTGCCTGGAGTACCGGACAGGGGAGGAATGAAAAACTGTTTTTT
TRBV4-2,TRBJ2-5,17,TRBD2,-,CASSPAGGGRAQETQYF,TGTGCCAGCAGCCCAGCTGGGGGCGGGAGGGCCCAAGAGACCCAGTACTTC
TRBV28,TRBJ2-7,13,-,-,CASSRRGPYEQYF,TGTGCCAGCTCCAGAAGGGGCCCCTACGAGCAGTACTTC
TRBV7-3,TRBJ2-2,17,-,-,CASSSPLGGAKGGELFF,TGTGCCAGCAGCTCCCCCCTGGGGGGAGCAAAAGGCGGGGAGCTGTTTTTT
TRBV4-1,TRBJ2-3,17,TRBD2,-,CASSQDLTGGRTDTQYF,TGCGCCAGCAGCCAAGATCTGACGGGAGGACGGACAGATACGCAGTATTTT
TRBV24-1,TRBJ1-5,14,TRBD1,-,CATRDTGDNQPQHF,TGTGCCACGAGAGACACAGGGGACAATCAGCCCCAGCATTTT
TRBV9,TRBJ1-5,15,-,-,CASSVEGGNNQPQHF,TGTGCCAGCAGCGTAGAGGGGGGGAACAATCAGCCCCAGCATTTT
TRBV27,TRBJ1-2,16,TRBD1,-,CASSNSTGWRPYGYTF,TGTGCCAGCAGTAATTCGACAGGGTGGAGACCTTATGGCTACACCTTC
TRBV5-6,TRBJ1-2,14,-,-,CASSLGFSAYGYTF,TGTGCCAGCAGCTTGGGGTTCAGCGCCTATGGCTACACCTTC
TRBV4-2,TRBJ2-7,19,TRBD2,-,CASSQDLIGTSVIDYEQYF,TGTGCCAGCAGCCAAGATCTTATTGGGACTAGCGTTATAGATTACGAGCAGTACTTC
TRBV6-5,TRBJ2-7,14,-,-,CASKLMTANNEQYF,TGTGCCAGCAAACTTATGACTGCAAACAACGAGCAGTACTTC
TRBV11-2,TRBJ2-5,15,TRBD2,-,CASSSWVAGEETQYF,TGTGCCAGCAGCTCCTGGGTAGCGGGAGAGGAGACCCAGTACTTC
TRBV15,TRBJ1-6,16,TRBD1,once,CATSRDLGRGNSPLHF,TGTGCCACCAGCAGAGATCTCGGCAGGGGGAATTCACCCCTCCACTTT
TRBV19,TRBJ1-2,15,-,-,CASSIWDTTNYGYTF,TGTGCCAGTAGTATATGGGACACAACTAACTATGGCTACACCTTC
TRBV4-2,TRBJ1-1,14,-,-,CASSQHTGYTEAFF,TGTGCCAGCAGCCAGCATACAGGGTACACTGAAGCTTTCTTT
TRBV3-1/TRBV3-2,TRBJ1-1,12,-,-,CASSHEYTEAFF,TGTGCCAGCAGCCATGAGTATACTGAAGCTTTCTTT
TRBV27,TRBJ2-1,14,TRBD2,once,CASSFNSGSTEQFF,TGTGCCAGCAGTTTTAATAGCGGGAGTACTGAGCAGTTCTTC
TRBV24-1,TRBJ2-3,16,-,-,CATSALSGIATDTQYF,TGTGCCACCAGTGCCCTCTCGGGAATTGCCACAGATACGCAGTATTTT
TRBV5-3,TRBJ2-7,15,TRBD1,-,CARSTEDRGRLEQYF,TGTGCCAGAAGCACCGAGGACAGGGGGCGCCTCGAGCAGTACTTC
TRBV5-1,TRBJ2-7,15,-,medium-sized,CASSPEPGRSGEQYF,TGCGCCAGCAGCCCCGAGCCAGGGAGGTCTGGCGAGCAGTACTTC
TRBV5-1,TRBJ2-1,15,TRBD1,-,CASSLTGTGFYEQFF,TGCGCCAGCAGCTTGACCGGGACAGGGTTCTATGAGCAGTTCTTC
TRBV21-1,TRBJ1-4,17,-,-,CASSPRTGHATNEKLFF,TGTGCCAGCAGCCCCCGGACAGGCCATGCAACTAATGAAAAACTGTTTTTT
TRBV5-1,TRBJ2-3,16,TRBD2,few,CASSLGLPGGTDTQYF,TGCGCCAGCAGCTTGGGGCTTCCCGGGGGGACAGATACGCAGTATTTT
TRBV30,TRBJ1-2,16,-,-,CAWSVVRTGGNYGYTF,TGTGCCTGGAGTGTGGTCAGGACGGGGGGCAACTATGGCTACACCTTC
TRBV5-5,TRBJ2-7,13,TRBD1,-,CASAGTGHYEQYF,TGTGCCAGCGCCGGGACAGGGCACTACGAGCAGTACTTC
TRBV29-1,TRBJ1-4,16,-,-,CSVDKAGEATNEKLFF,TGCAGCGTGGACAAAGCGGGGGAGGCAACTAATGAAAAACTGTTTTTT
TRBV27,TRBJ1-6,15,-,-,CASSFGSSYNSPLHF,TGTGCCAGCAGTTTTGGCAGCTCCTATAATTCACCCCTCCACTTT
TRBV10-3,TRBJ1-1,14,-,once,CAIRSRGINTEAFF,TGTGCCATCAGGTCGAGGGGGATTAACACTGAAGCTTTCTTT
TRBV9,TRBJ2-1,14,-,-,CASNSVSSYNEQFF,TGTGCCAGCAACTCTGTTAGCTCCTACAATGAGCAGTTCTTC
TRBV28,TRBJ2-7,15,TRBD1,-,CASSGPGTGGYEQYF,TGTGCCAGCAGCGGTCCCGGGACAGGGGGCTACGAGCAGTACTTC
TRBV9,TRBJ1-1,15,TRBD1,-,CASSAGQGATTEAFF,TGTGCCAGCAGCGCCGGACAGGGGGCGACCACTGAAGCTTTCTTT
TRBV7-3,TRBJ1-2,13,TRBD1,few,CASSPDRAFGYTF,TGTGCCAGCAGCCCGGACAGGGCTTTCGGCTACACCTTC
TRBV7-9,TRBJ2-1,15,TRBD2,-,CASSLGLAGGPEQFF,TGTGCCAGCAGCTTGGGACTAGCGGGAGGGCCTGAGCAGTTCTTC
TRBV5-1,TRBJ2-5,14,TRBD2,-,CASRLAGVQETQYF,TGCGCCAGCAGACTAGCGGGAGTACAGGAGACCCAGTACTTC
TRBV7-6,TRBJ2-2,16,-,-,CASSLGTPQNTGELFF,TGTGCCAGCAGCCTAGGGACACCGCAAAACACCGGGGAGCTGTTTTTT
TRBV19,TRBJ1-6,15,-,-,CASKGEGAVNSPLHF,TGTGCCAGTAAAGGGGAGGGTGCGGTGAATTCACCCCTCCACTTT
TRBV19,TRBJ2-3,14,TRBD2,-,CASSRTSGVDTQYF,TGTGCCAGTAGTAGGACTAGCGGAGTTGATACGCAGTATTTT
TRBV4-1,TRBJ2-1,16,-,-,CASSQEGGARPSEQFF,TGCGCCAGCAGCCAAGAAGGGGGGGCGCGACCTAGTGAGCAGTTCTTC
TRBV2,TRBJ2-3,14,-,-,CASSAVLSTDTQYF,TGTGCCAGCAGTGCCGTTCTTTCCACAGATACGCAGTATTTT
TRBV6-6,TRBJ1-2,15,-,-,CASRSDGGGNYGYTF,TGTGCCAGCAGGTCCGACGGGGGGGGCAACTATGGCTACACCTTC
TRBV6-5,TRBJ1-2,13,-,-,CASSPGQHYGYTF,TGTGCCAGCAGTCCCGGACAGCACTATGGCTACACCTTC
TRBV7-9,TRBJ1-1,19,TRBD1,-,CASSLDRNRGTGKGTEAFF,TGTGCCAGCAGCTTAGACCGAAACAGGGGAACGGGGAAGGGCACTGAAGCTTTCTTT
TRBV2,TRBJ2-3,14,-,medium-sized,CASSNRGGRDTQYF,TGTGCCAGCAGTAACAGGGGAGGTAGAGATACGCAGTATTTT
TRBV20-1,TRBJ2-7,16,TRBD2,-,CSASGGISGSVYEQYF,TGCAGTGCTAGTGGTGGGATAAGCGGGAGTGTTTACGAGCAGTACTTC
TRBV28,TRBJ1-5,13,-,few,CASSSRSNQPQHF,TGTGCCAGCAGTTCGAGGTCGAATCAGCCCCAGCATTTT
TRBV27,TRBJ2-7,14,-,-,CASSLGPGSREQYF,TGTGCCAGCAGTTTAGGGCCGGGATCGCGGGAGCAGTACTTC
TRBV6-5,TRBJ2-2,13,-,-,CASRREATGELFF,TGTGCCAGCAGGAGGGAAGCCACCGGGGAGCTGTTTTTT
TRBV5-1,TRBJ2-7,14,TRBD2,few,CASPCRRELNEQYF,TGCGCCAGCCCCTGTCGGCGGGAGCTAAACGAGCAGTACTTC
TRBV19,TRBJ1-5,15,TRBD1,-,CASTTQQGINQPQHF,TGTGCCAGTACTACCCAACAGGGGATCAATCAGCCCCAGCATTTT
TRBV6-1,TRBJ1-6,17,-,-,CASSAYSPGSYNSPLHF,TGTGCCAGCAGTGCCTACAGCCCCGGCTCCTATAATTCACCCCTCCACTTT
TRBV9,TRBJ1-2,14,TRBD1,once,CASSVEQGDYGYTF,TGTGCCAGCAGCGTAGAACAGGGGGACTATGGCTACACCTTC
TRBV28,TRBJ1-3,16,-,-,CASTRTAGHSGNTIYF,TGTGCCAGCACCCGGACAGCCGGGCATTCTGGAAACACCATATATTTT
TRBV4-2,TRBJ2-4,15,-,once,CASSQESGEINIQYF,TGTGCCAGCAGCCAAGAATCGGGGGAAATTAACATTCAGTACTTC
TRBV14,TRBJ2-3,14,-,-,CASSQVRGTDTQYF,TGTGCCAGCAGCCAAGTAAGGGGGACAGATACGCAGTATTTT
TRBV28,TRBJ2-1,15,TRBD2,-,CASSDLAGIYNEQFF,TGTGCCAGCAGCGACCTAGCGGGGATCTACAATGAGCAGTTCTTC
TRBV6-6,TRBJ2-7,15,TRBD1,-,CASNLSGGQVDEQYF,TGTGCCAGCAACCTCTCCGGCGGACAGGTCGACGAGCAGTACTTC